These 2 T cell receptor beta chains originate from one sample sequenced in a study of blood T cell repertoires in COVID-19. Only in-frame clones appear in the TCRdb table, and some are missing; sequencing was by immunoSEQ multiplex PCR. This sample has around 63,000 clones; roughly 72% occur once, and the top ten carry around 4.9%. Sequencing was done on a sample of peripheral blood. The receptors stem from a woman aged 70-85 years with COVID-19, enrolled during active disease.

V gene TRBV6-5 combines with J gene TRBJ1-2, with 8 positions matching TRBD1. The J segment lost 4 bases and the V segment lost 7 bases, leaving 5 bases of the junction unmatched. This CDR3 spans 13 amino acids. Germline CDR1 is MNHEY and CDR2 is SVGAGI. CDR3 sequence (DNA): TGTGCCAGCACCCGAGGACAGGGCTATGGCTACACCTTC. Translated, it gives CASTRGQGYGYTF.

The chain employs TRBV7-3 and TRBJ2-3; D might be TRBD1 (5 bases). The ends were cut back, 4 bases at V and 2 bases at J, with 13 bases in the middle. Germline CDR1 SGHTA, CDR2 FQGTGA. The CDR3 is 15 amino acids. The CDR3 coding sequence is TGTGCCAGCAGCTCCACAGGTCTGCCCACAGATACGCAGTATTTT. It encodes CASSSTGLPTDTQYF. The full variable domain, rest sourced from reference TRBV7-3 and TRBJ2-3, is GAGVSQTPSNKVTEKGKYVELRCDPISGHTALYWYRQSLGQGPEFLIYFQGTGAADDSGLPNDRFFAVRPEGSVSTLKIQRTERGDSAVYLCASSSTGLPTDTQYFGPGTRLTVL.